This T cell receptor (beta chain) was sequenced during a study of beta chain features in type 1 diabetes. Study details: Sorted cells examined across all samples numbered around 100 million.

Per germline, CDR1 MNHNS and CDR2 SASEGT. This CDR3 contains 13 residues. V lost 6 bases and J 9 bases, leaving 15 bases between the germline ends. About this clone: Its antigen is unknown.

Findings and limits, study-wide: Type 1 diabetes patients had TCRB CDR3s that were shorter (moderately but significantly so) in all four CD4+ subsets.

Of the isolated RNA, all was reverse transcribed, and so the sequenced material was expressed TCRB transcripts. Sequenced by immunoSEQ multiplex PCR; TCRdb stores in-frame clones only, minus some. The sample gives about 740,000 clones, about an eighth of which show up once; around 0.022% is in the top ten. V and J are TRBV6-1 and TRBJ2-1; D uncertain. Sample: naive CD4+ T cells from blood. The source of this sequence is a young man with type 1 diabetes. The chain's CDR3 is CASSEDAPVEQFF. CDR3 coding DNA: TGTGCCAGCAGCGAGGATGCCCCGGTTGAGCAGTTCTTC.